One sample yielded the 11 T cell receptor beta chains listed below, sequenced in a study of blood T cell repertoires in COVID-19. Data came from immunoSEQ multiplex PCR; TCRdb stores just in-frame clones and leaves some out. The sample lists about 62,000 clones; around 84% were seen once. Sequencing used peripheral blood. The receptor source for this set is a man between 65 and 85 years old with acute or convalescent COVID-19.

The chain has TRBV7-9 and TRBJ1-2; D may be TRBD1 (6 bases). CDR3 size: 15 residues. The germline V gene has CDR1 SEHNR and CDR2 FQNEAQ (reference sequence). Trimming pared 1 base from V and 0 bases from J, leaving 9 bases between. The CDR3, as DNA: TGTGCCAGCAGCTTAGGACAGGCGGCTAACTATGGCTACACCTTC. Amino acids: CASSLGQAANYGYTF. Complete variable domain (other parts from reference TRBV7-9 and TRBJ1-2): DTGVSQNPRHKITKRGQNVTFRCDPISEHNRLYWYRQTLGQGPEFLTYFQNEAQLEKSRLLSDRFSAERPKGSFSTLEIQRTEQGDSAMYLCASSLGQAANYGYTFGSGTRLTVV.

The V call is TRBV7-3, the J call TRBJ2-5; the D gene is possibly TRBD2 (5 bases). The germline V and J ends were trimmed by 0 bases and 7 bases, with 9 bases remaining between them. There are 13 residues in the CDR3. Germline V gene data show CDR1 as SGHTA and CDR2 as FQGTGA. CDR3 amino acids: CASSLTPEGTQYF. CDR3 nucleotide sequence: TGTGCCAGCAGCTTAACACCCGAGGGGACCCAGTACTTC.

The CDR3 is CASSGMGQATNEKLFF. Written as DNA, the CDR3 is TGCGCCAGCAGCGGAATGGGACAGGCAACTAATGAAAAACTGTTTTTT. The chain couples TRBV5-1 to TRBJ1-4; 8 bases match TRBD1. V shed 4 bases and J 0 bases; nucleotides not matched to a gene: 5. Per the germline V gene, CDR1 is SGHRS and CDR2 is YFSETQ. This CDR3 has 16 residues.

This chain links TRBV11-2 with TRBJ2-1; 8 nucleotides align to TRBD2. The germline gives CDR1 SGHAT, CDR2 FQNNGV. V dropped 0 bases and J dropped 4; count of bases not matched to a gene: 2. The length of the CDR3 is 15 residues. This chain's CDR3 is CASSLERGAYNEQFF. In nucleotides, the CDR3 is TGTGCCAGCAGCTTAGAGCGGGGGGCTTACAATGAGCAGTTCTTC.

With regard to this clone: An end of the junction does not agree with germline; a read error may underlie this. The gene calls are TRBV7-7 and TRBJ2-1; 8 nucleotides line up with TRBD2. Germline-derived CDR1 and CDR2 are SSHAT and FNYEAQ (reference sequence). This CDR3 region has 15 residues. The CDR3: CASSLGSGEYNEQFF. The CDR3 region has the DNA TGTGCTAGCAGCTTAGGTAGCGGGGAGTACAATGAGCAGTTCTTC.

The V call is TRBV24-1, the J call TRBJ2-7; D might be TRBD1 (6 bases). V was shortened by 7 bases and J by 1 base, with 7 bases between the two germline ends. Germline V gene lookup returns CDR1 KGHDR and CDR2 SFDVKD. The CDR3 spans 12 residues. For the CDR3, the DNA is TGTGCCACCAGGGACAGTTCCTACGAGCAGTACTTC. Residues: CATRDSSYEQYF.

In this sample, this clone turned up a few times. This chain uses TRBV5-6 with TRBJ1-2; 7 nucleotides match TRBD1. The junction had 2 bases not matched to a gene; V was cut back by 2 bases and J by 1 base. This CDR3 has 14 residues. The germline V gene has CDR1 SGHDT and CDR2 YYEEEE. The CDR3 reads CASSFTGVNYGYTF. The CDR3 bases are TGTGCCAGCAGCTTTACAGGGGTTAACTATGGCTACACCTTC.

V is TRBV5-1 and J is TRBJ2-1; D unresolved. V gave up 4 bases and J gave up 4 bases, with 6 bases separating them. This CDR3 has 12 residues. Germline V gene sequence: CDR1 SGHRS, CDR2 YFSETQ. The chain's CDR3 is CASSLEYNEQFF. CDR3 bases: TGCGCCAGCAGCCTAGAATACAATGAGCAGTTCTTC.

The rearrangement links TRBV5-1 to TRBJ2-1; TRBD1 matches at 11 bases. V lost 2 bases and J lost 9; bases outside the gene matches: 7. This CDR3 contains 15 residues. Germline CDR1 is SGHRS and CDR2 is YFSETQ. The CDR3 loop reads CASSLGTGGLGEQFF. CDR3 sequence (DNA): TGCGCCAGCAGCTTAGGGACAGGGGGTTTGGGTGAGCAGTTCTTC. Supplemented by reference TRBV5-1 and TRBJ2-1, the full variable domain reads KAGVTQTPRYLIKTRGQQVTLSCSPISGHRSVSWYQQTPGQGLQFLFEYFSETQRNKGNFPGRFSGRQFSNSRSEMNVSTLELGDSALYLCASSLGTGGLGEQFFGPGTRLTVL.

V is TRBV21-1 and J is TRBJ1-1; TRBD1, the table's D call, lacks a check against the DNA. TRBV21-1 is shown as a pseudogene. The CDR3 extends over 14 amino acids. The CDR3 loop reads CASSKDRGPAEAFF. For the CDR3, the DNA is TGTGCCAGCAGCAAAGACAGGGGACCCGCTGAAGCTTTCTTT.

This clone was found once. This sequence joins TRBV5-8 and TRBJ2-3; D is unclear. This CDR3 contains 15 residues. Germline CDR1 reads SGHTS; CDR2 reads YDEGEE. Trimming took off 4 bases at V and 2 bases at J, with 14 bases between the two ends. The CDR3 spells CASSPPRPNTDTQYF. CDR3 in DNA: TGTGCCAGCAGCCCACCGCGCCCCAACACAGATACGCAGTATTTT.